The present T cell receptor beta chain was sequenced within a study of early T cells in non-severe SARS-CoV-2 infection. Study-level background: RNA in bulk from unsorted whole blood was sequenced, and chains were unpaired.

This clonotype was seen repeatedly, ten times or more. The TCR library protocol was used to attach unique molecular identifiers. These identifiers were attached to individual cDNA molecules. TCRdb fed the 5' RACE reads into MiXCR, producing one record per CDR3 protein. The profile shows 45,000 to 50,000 distinct CDR3 sequences, 5.5% to 6.5% of them singletons. V gave up 4 bases and J gave up 3 bases, with 10 bases separating them. The CDR3 length is 13 residues. Germline assignment: CDR1 LGHNA and CDR2 YSLEER. V gene TRBV4-3 combines with J gene TRBJ2-7; D call uncertain. The origin of this receptor is an adult who was a healthcare worker with PCR-confirmed SARS-CoV-2 infection or an uninfected control (not recorded which). Sequencing used whole blood. CDR3: CASSPGPRYEQYF. The CDR3 DNA reads as TGCGCCAGCAGCCCCGGCCCTCGCTACGAGCAGTACTTC.